The next 26 T cell receptor beta chains were all read from a single sample in a study of CD8+ T cells in alopecia areata. Treatment meaning: oral pan-JAK inhibitor, 5-10 mg twice daily. Extraction and reverse transcription of RNA yielded cDNA as the sequencing template. The method was immunoSEQ multiplex PCR; TCRdb's version includes in-frame clones alone and lacks a portion of them. This table has 35,000 to 50,000 clones, roughly 92% appearing once. This material consisted of CD8+ T cells sorted from blood, taken at week 24, from a patient treated with tofacitinib. The source of these receptors is a human donor with alopecia areata.

The gene calls are TRBV5-6 and TRBJ2-1; the D is unclear. The CDR3 sequence is 14 residues long. Germline CDR1 SGHDT, CDR2 YYEEEE. The V and J ends lost 0 bases and 1 base respectively, with 5 bases between them. The DNA for the CDR3 is TGTGCCAGCAGCTTGGAGGGTTCCTACAATGAGCAGTTCTTC. Protein: CASSLEGSYNEQFF.

V is TRBV4-1 and J is TRBJ2-5; 9 nucleotides line up with TRBD2. Germline V gene sequence: CDR1 MGHRA, CDR2 YSYEKL. The CDR3 is 19 amino acids. V lost 1 base, J lost 5 bases, and 17 bases stayed unmatched. The chain's CDR3 is CASSQVAPLSGGWVETQYF. The DNA of the CDR3 is TGCGCCAGCAGCCAAGTCGCTCCCCTAAGCGGGGGGTGGGTCGAGACCCAGTACTTC.

The V gene is TRBV7-9, the J gene TRBJ2-5; the D gene is possibly TRBD1 (5 bases). CDR3 size: 15 residues. Trimming removed 5 bases from V and 1 base from J, with 14 bases in between. Germline CDR1 and CDR2: SEHNR and FQNEAQ (reference sequence). As DNA, the CDR3 is TGTGCCAGCAGCGTCACGCAGGGTTTCCAAGAGACCCAGTACTTC. This translates into CASSVTQGFQETQYF.

This chain uses TRBV7-9 with TRBJ2-7, with D perhaps given as TRBD1 or TRBD2 (5 bases each). The CDR3 loop spans 16 amino acids. Between the trimmed V and J ends, which lost 3 bases and 2 bases, there was a span of 17 bases. Germline CDR1 and CDR2: SEHNR and FQNEAQ (reference sequence). CDR3 DNA sequence: TGTGCCAGCAGCTTGGGACCAGGCAGTCTCACCTACGAGCAGTACTTC. It translates to CASSLGPGSLTYEQYF.

This chain connects TRBV18 to TRBJ2-5, with D unresolved. The end of the DNA aligns better with TRBJ2-7, so the J call may be wrong. Germline V gene lookup returns CDR1 KGHSH and CDR2 LQKENI. CDR3 length equals 12 residues. This chain's CDR3 is CASSETDYEQYF. The DNA for the CDR3 is TGTGCCAGCTCAGAAACAGACTACGAGCAGTACTTC.

For the CDR3, the DNA is TGTGCCTGGACCGAAGGGACAGATTACGAGCAGTACTTC. Its translation is CAWTEGTDYEQYF. V gene TRBV30 combines with J gene TRBJ2-7; 7 bases map to TRBD1. Trimming at V came to 4 bases and at J to 4 bases, leaving 7 bases not matched to a gene. The CDR3 runs 13 residues. CDR1 and CDR2 from the germline V gene are GTSNPN and SVGIG (reference sequence).

This clone appeared a few times. The genes are TRBV27 and TRBJ2-1; 9 positions match TRBD2. The V gene end was trimmed by 3 bases and the J gene end by 9 bases; junction bases not matched to a gene: 12. The CDR3 has 16 residues. Germline CDR1 and CDR2: MNHEY and SMNVEV (reference sequence). CDR3 nucleotides: TGTGCCAGCAGTTTCCAAGTGGTAGCGGGGGCTGGTGAGCAGTTCTTC. Its translation: CASSFQVVAGAGEQFF.

This clone appeared once. The chain uses TRBV9 and TRBJ2-7; 10 positions match TRBD2. Germline CDR1 and CDR2: SGDLS and YYNGEE. The CDR3 has 17 residues. The V gene end was trimmed by 1 base and the J gene end by 5 bases; junction bases not matched to a gene: 12. CDR3 sequence (DNA): TGTGCCAGCAGCGTATCTCGACTAGCGGGCGATACGAACGAGCAGTACTTC. Amino acid sequence: CASSVSRLAGDTNEQYF.

The chain combines TRBV29-1 with TRBJ2-6; tentatively, D is TRBD1 or TRBD2 (6 bases each). Germline assignment: CDR1 SQVTM and CDR2 ANQGSEA. The germline V and J ends were trimmed by 2 bases and 2 bases, with 10 bases remaining between them. This CDR3 has 15 residues. This chain's CDR3 is CSVERGVTGANVLTF. The DNA of the CDR3 is TGCAGCGTTGAAAGGGGGGTTACTGGGGCCAACGTCCTGACTTTC.

This chain joins TRBV1 and TRBJ2-7; no check of the table's D call, TRBD2, against the DNA was made. TRBV1 is a known pseudogene. The length of the CDR3 is 17 residues. The CDR3: CTSSQDPGVSGWREQYF. Here the CDR3 DNA reads TGCACCAGCAGCCAAGACCCGGGGGTAAGTGGCTGGCGCGAGCAGTACTTC.

The rearrangement uses TRBV7-8 and TRBJ1-1; TRBD1 agrees at 10 bases. The length of the CDR3 is 13 residues. The ends lost 3 bases at V and 6 bases at J; junction bases unmatched: 1. Germline CDR1 SGHVS, CDR2 FQNEAQ. CDR3 residues: CASSFGTGAEAFF. CDR3 sequence (DNA): TGTGCCAGCAGCTTTGGGACAGGGGCTGAAGCTTTCTTT.

The V gene is TRBV10-3, the J gene TRBJ2-7; TRBD1 matches at 10 bases. The CDR3 covers 13 residues. CDR1 and CDR2 from the germline V gene are ENHRY and SYGVKD. Losses at the gene ends were 10 bases for V and 3 bases for J; bases not matched to a gene: 6. The CDR3 nucleotides are TGTGCCACCGAGCGGGACAGGGGCTACGAGCAGTACTTC. Its protein is CATERDRGYEQYF.

This clone has only one observation. The chain has TRBV5-1 and TRBJ2-7, with 9 bases lining up with TRBD1. Unmatched junction bases numbered 10, after V lost 4 bases and J lost 5 bases. Germline CDR1 and CDR2: SGHRS and YFSETQ. The CDR3 runs to 15 residues. The DNA of the CDR3 is TGCGCCAGCAGCCCCGGACAGGGGAAGAGAAACGAGCAGTACTTC. Residues: CASSPGQGKRNEQYF.

This chain connects TRBV5-6 to TRBJ1-1; 7 positions match TRBD1. Germline-derived CDR1 and CDR2 are SGHDT and YYEEEE. The CDR3 has 17 residues. V was pared by 3 bases and J by 0 bases, with 11 bases of the junction left unmatched. This CDR3 reads CASSSIKGQAMNTEAFF. The DNA of the CDR3 is TGTGCCAGCAGCTCGATCAAAGGACAGGCCATGAACACTGAAGCTTTCTTT.

This chain joins TRBV4-3 and TRBJ2-7; no definite D call. The ends were cut back, 0 bases at V and 3 bases at J, with 12 bases in the middle. The CDR3 is made up of 15 amino acids. Per germline, CDR1 LGHNA and CDR2 YSLEER. The CDR3: CASSQDFRTNYEQYF. CDR3 coding DNA: TGCGCCAGCAGCCAAGATTTTCGTACAAACTACGAGCAGTACTTC.

This chain uses TRBV27 with TRBJ1-5; 7 nucleotides match TRBD1. Germline CDR1 and CDR2: MNHEY and SMNVEV (reference sequence). V dropped 5 bases and J dropped 4; count of bases not matched to a gene: 5. CDR3 size: 14 residues. The CDR3 sequence: CASSTTGVNQPQHF. CDR3 bases: TGTGCCAGCAGTACTACAGGGGTAAATCAGCCCCAGCATTTT.

The chain is built from TRBV2 and TRBJ2-7; D could derive from TRBD1 or TRBD2 (5 bases each). V was pared by 0 bases and J by 0 bases, with 9 bases between. The germline gives CDR1 SNHLY, CDR2 FYNNEI. The CDR3 sequence is 15 residues long. As DNA, the CDR3 is TGTGCCAGCAGTGAAGCCCGGGACGGCTCCTACGAGCAGTACTTC. Its translation is CASSEARDGSYEQYF.

CDR3 in DNA: TGCAGCGTCGGGACTGGAGGGGAGTACGAGCAGTACTTC. It translates to CSVGTGGEYEQYF. The rearrangement joins TRBV29-1 to TRBJ2-7; D might be TRBD2 (6 bases). V gave up 6 bases and J gave up 4 bases, with 16 bases separating them. Germline V gives CDR1 SQVTM, CDR2 ANQGSEA. This CDR3 comprises 13 residues.

This chain connects TRBV4-3 to TRBJ2-7, with D maybe TRBD2 (6 bases). Germline values: CDR1 LGHNA, CDR2 YSLEER. The CDR3 totals 15 residues. V was pared by 3 bases and J by 5 bases, with 17 bases between. The CDR3 is CASSHSASSGDEQYF. DNA for the CDR3: TGCGCCAGCAGCCACTCGGCATCCTCGGGGGACGAGCAGTACTTC.

The chain employs TRBV6-5 and TRBJ1-5; D uncertain. The length of the CDR3 is 14 residues. V was cut by 4 bases and J by 2 bases, with 9 bases left in between. The V gene's germline CDR1 is MNHEY and CDR2 SVGAGI. CDR3 loop: CASSWPGRNQPQHF. DNA of the CDR3: TGTGCCAGCAGTTGGCCCGGACGCAATCAGCCCCAGCATTTT.

In this sample, this clone turned up once. This rearrangement joins TRBV10-3 to TRBJ2-7, with no clear D. Deletions cut 0 bases from V and 2 bases from J, with 14 bases between. Per germline, CDR1 ENHRY and CDR2 SYGVKD. This CDR3 spans 16 amino acids. The CDR3: CAISESPASQPYEQYF. CDR3 DNA: TGTGCCATCAGTGAGTCCCCGGCCTCTCAACCCTACGAGCAGTACTTC.

The chain joins TRBV5-1 to TRBJ2-7; 10 bases match TRBD2. Germline assignment: CDR1 SGHRS and CDR2 YFSETQ. V trimming: 4 bases; J trimming: 5 bases; junction bases outside the gene matches: 9. The CDR3 contains 15 residues. The CDR3 reads CASSTGLADGNEQYF. The CDR3 nucleotides read TGCGCCAGCAGCACAGGACTAGCGGATGGGAACGAGCAGTACTTC. The variable domain in full, with the rest retrieved from reference TRBV5-1 and TRBJ2-7, is KAGVTQTPRYLIKTRGQQVTLSCSPISGHRSVSWYQQTPGQGLQFLFEYFSETQRNKGNFPGRFSGRQFSNSRSEMNVSTLELGDSALYLCASSTGLADGNEQYFGPGTRLTVT.

V and J are TRBV14 and TRBJ2-7; 7 bases line up with TRBD1. Germline CDR1 reads SGHDN; CDR2 reads FVKESK. The CDR3 length is 16 residues. V lost 5 bases to trimming and J lost 5 bases; unmatched junction nucleotides: 15. CDR3 in amino acids: CASSNTSGGFRDEQYF. The CDR3 region has the DNA TGTGCCAGCAGCAATACATCAGGGGGTTTTCGGGACGAGCAGTACTTC.

The chain links TRBV7-9 to TRBJ2-5; unclear D gene. Germline-derived CDR1 and CDR2 are SEHNR and FQNEAQ (reference sequence). V gave up 5 bases and J gave up 0 bases, with 10 bases separating them. This CDR3 region has 14 residues. Written as DNA, the CDR3 is TGTGCCAGCAGCCCGCCATTGTACCAAGAGACCCAGTACTTC. It codes for CASSPPLYQETQYF.

The chain has TRBV4-3 and TRBJ2-1; TRBD2 matches 10 bases. Germline V gene data show CDR1 as LGHNA and CDR2 as YSLEER. The CDR3 runs to 17 residues. After removal of 0 bases from V and 0 bases from J, the junction contained 2 bases not matched to a gene. The CDR3 DNA reads TGCGCCAGCAGCCAAGATGTAGCGGGGGGCTCCTACAATGAGCAGTTCTTC. It translates to CASSQDVAGGSYNEQFF.

The chain joins TRBV30 to TRBJ2-2, with a possible D match to TRBD1 (5 bases). This CDR3 spans 15 amino acids. The V end was cut by 0 bases, the J end by 4 bases, with 12 bases between. Germline CDR1 GTSNPN, CDR2 SVGIG (reference sequence). The CDR3 loop is CAWSVLEGVTGELFF. The CDR3 region has the DNA TGTGCCTGGAGTGTACTGGAAGGGGTCACCGGGGAGCTGTTTTTT.